The source of this T cell receptor beta chain is a study of vaccination effects on CD4 cells after COVID-19. This CDR3 contains 14 residues. Germline CDR1 reads SGHVS; CDR2 reads FQNEAQ. V dropped 1 base and J dropped 2 bases, with 8 bases sitting between them. Study-wide results and limits: Healthy vaccinees showed cross-reactivity with common cold coronaviruses in only 1 of 255 vaccine-induced clones.

The assay was immunoSEQ multiplex PCR, and TCRdb's table has in-frame clones only and misses some. The sample has around 60,000 clones; 55% to 85% are singletons. Viral peptide pools were used in the ViraFEST assay to expand antigen-specific CD4+ T cells, and sequencing came afterward. With around ten days of culture completed, CD4+ T cells were isolated. Vaccine administered to participants consisted of two doses of either BNT162b2 or mRNA-1273. Comments on this clone: The antigen remains undetermined.

This sample comprised CD4+ T cells from PBMCs cultured with HCoV-229E spike peptides, obtained after COVID-19 vaccination. V is TRBV7-8 and J is TRBJ1-2; D is possibly TRBD1 (5 bases). The receptor was derived from a human donor who received a COVID-19 vaccine. CDR3 region: CASSLVSGNYGYTF. CDR3 DNA sequence: TGTGCCAGCAGCTTAGTCTCAGGGAACTATGGCTACACCTTC.